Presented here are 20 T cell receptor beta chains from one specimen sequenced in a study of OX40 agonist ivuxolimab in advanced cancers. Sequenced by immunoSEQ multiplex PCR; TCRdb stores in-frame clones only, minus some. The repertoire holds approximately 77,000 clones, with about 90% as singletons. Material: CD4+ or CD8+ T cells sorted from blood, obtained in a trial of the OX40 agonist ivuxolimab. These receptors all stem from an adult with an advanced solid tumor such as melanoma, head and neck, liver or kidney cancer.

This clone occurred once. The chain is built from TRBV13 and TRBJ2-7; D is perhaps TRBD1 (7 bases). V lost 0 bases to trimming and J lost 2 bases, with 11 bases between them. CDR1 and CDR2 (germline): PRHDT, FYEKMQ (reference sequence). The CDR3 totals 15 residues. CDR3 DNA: TGTGCCAGCAGCTTAGGCAGGGGGGTAACCTACGAGCAGTACTTC. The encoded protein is CASSLGRGVTYEQYF.

The CDR3 protein is CAWSTVAGVNNEQFF. CDR3 in DNA: TGTGCCTGGAGTACGGTAGCGGGAGTCAACAATGAGCAGTTCTTC. The V gene is TRBV30, the J gene TRBJ2-1; TRBD2 matches 9 bases. Losses at the gene ends were 2 bases for V and 5 bases for J; bases not matched to a gene: 7. The CDR3 totals 15 residues. From germline, CDR1 is GTSNPN and CDR2 SVGIG (reference sequence).

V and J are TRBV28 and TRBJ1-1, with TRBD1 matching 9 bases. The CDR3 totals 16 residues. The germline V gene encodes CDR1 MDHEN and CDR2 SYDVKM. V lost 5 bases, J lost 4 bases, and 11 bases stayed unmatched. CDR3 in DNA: TGTGCCAGCAGTGCATACTTACAGGGGGCGCCCACTGAAGCTTTCTTT. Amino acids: CASSAYLQGAPTEAFF.

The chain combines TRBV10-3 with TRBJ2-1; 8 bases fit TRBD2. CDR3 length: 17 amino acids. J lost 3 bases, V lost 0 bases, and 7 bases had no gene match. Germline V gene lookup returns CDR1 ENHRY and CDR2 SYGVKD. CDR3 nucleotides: TGTGCCATCAGTGAGTCTCGGGGCGGGAGGTTCTACAATGAGCAGTTCTTC. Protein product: CAISESRGGRFYNEQFF.

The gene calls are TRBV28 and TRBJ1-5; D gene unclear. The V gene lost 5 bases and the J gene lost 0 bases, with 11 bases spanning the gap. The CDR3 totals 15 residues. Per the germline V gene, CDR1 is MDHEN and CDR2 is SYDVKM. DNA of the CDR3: TGTGCCAGCAGTGGGGAAGGGTATAGCAATCAGCCCCAGCATTTT. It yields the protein CASSGEGYSNQPQHF.

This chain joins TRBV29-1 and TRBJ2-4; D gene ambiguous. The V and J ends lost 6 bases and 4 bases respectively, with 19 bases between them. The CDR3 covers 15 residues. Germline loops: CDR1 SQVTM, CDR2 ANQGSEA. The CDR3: CSVPHYSPRKNIQYF. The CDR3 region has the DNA TGCAGCGTCCCTCATTACTCCCCTCGTAAAAACATTCAGTACTTC.

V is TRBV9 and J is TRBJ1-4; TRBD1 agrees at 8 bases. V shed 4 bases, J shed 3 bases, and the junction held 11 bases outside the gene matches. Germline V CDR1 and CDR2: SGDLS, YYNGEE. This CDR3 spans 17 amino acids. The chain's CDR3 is CASSYPQSGGSNEKLFF. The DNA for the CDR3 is TGTGCCAGCAGCTATCCCCAGTCAGGGGGCTCTAATGAAAAACTGTTTTTT.

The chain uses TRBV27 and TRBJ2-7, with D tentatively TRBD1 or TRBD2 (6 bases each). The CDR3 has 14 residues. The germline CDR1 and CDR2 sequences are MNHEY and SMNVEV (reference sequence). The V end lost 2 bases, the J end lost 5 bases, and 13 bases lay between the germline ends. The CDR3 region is CASSLTGAYNEQYF. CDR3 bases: TGTGCCAGCAGTTTAACGGGGGCGTACAACGAGCAGTACTTC.

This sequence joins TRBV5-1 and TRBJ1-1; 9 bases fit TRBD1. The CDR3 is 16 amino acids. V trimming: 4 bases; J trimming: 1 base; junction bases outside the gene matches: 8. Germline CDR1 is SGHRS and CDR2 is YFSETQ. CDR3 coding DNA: TGCGCCAGCAGCGTTCCGGGACAGGGCAAGAACACTGAAGCTTTCTTT. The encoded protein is CASSVPGQGKNTEAFF.

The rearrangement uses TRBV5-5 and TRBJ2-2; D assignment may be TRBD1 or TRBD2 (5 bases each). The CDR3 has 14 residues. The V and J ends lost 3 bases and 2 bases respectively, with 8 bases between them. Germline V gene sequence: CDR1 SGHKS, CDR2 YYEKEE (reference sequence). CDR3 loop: CASSSGPNTGELFF. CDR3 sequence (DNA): TGTGCCAGCAGCTCGGGACCTAACACCGGGGAGCTGTTTTTT.

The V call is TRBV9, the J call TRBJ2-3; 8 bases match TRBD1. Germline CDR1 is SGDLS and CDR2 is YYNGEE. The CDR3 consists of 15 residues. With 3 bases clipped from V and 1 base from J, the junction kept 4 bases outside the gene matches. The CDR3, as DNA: TGTGCCAGCAGCGCTCAGGGACAGGGCACAGATACGCAGTATTTT. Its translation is CASSAQGQGTDTQYF.

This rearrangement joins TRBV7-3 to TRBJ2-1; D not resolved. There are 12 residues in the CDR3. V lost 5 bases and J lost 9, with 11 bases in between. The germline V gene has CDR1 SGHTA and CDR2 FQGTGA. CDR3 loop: CASSTGTPEQFF. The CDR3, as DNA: TGTGCCAGCAGCACCGGCACTCCTGAGCAGTTCTTC.

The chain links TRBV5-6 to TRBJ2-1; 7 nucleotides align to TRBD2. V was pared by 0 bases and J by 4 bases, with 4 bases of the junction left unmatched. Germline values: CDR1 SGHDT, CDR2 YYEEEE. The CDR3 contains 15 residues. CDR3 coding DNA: TGTGCCAGCAGCTTGGTGCGGGAGTCTTACAATGAGCAGTTCTTC. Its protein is CASSLVRESYNEQFF.

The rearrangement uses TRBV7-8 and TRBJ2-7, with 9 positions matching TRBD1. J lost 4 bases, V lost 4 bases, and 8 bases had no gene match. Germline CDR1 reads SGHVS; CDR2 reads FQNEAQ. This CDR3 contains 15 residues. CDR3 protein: CASSWTGTGRYEQYF. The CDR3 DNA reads TGTGCCAGCAGCTGGACCGGGACAGGGCGTTACGAGCAGTACTTC.

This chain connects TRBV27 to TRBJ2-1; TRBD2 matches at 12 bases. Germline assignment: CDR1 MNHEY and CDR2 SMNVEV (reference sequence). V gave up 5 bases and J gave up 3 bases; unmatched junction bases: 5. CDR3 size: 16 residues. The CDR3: CASSAGLAGYYNEQFF. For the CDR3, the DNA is TGTGCCAGCAGTGCCGGACTAGCGGGATACTACAATGAGCAGTTCTTC.

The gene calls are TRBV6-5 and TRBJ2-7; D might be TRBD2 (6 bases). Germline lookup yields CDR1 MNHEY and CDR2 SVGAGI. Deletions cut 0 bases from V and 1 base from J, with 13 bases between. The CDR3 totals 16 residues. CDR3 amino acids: CASSYSDGRISYEQYF. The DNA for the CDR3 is TGTGCCAGCAGTTACTCCGACGGGAGAATATCCTACGAGCAGTACTTC.

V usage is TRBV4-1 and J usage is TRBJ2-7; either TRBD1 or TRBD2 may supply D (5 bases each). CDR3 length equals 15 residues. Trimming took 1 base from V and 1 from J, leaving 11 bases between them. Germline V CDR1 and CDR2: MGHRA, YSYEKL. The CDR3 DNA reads TGCGCCAGCAGCCAAGGGGGCGGGTTATCCTACGAGCAGTACTTC. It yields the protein CASSQGGGLSYEQYF.

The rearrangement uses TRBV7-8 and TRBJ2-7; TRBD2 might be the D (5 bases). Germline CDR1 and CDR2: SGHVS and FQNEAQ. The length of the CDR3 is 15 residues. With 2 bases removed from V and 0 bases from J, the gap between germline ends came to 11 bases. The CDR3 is CASSLSSAISYEQYF. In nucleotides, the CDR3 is TGTGCCAGCAGCTTAAGTAGCGCGATCTCCTACGAGCAGTACTTC.

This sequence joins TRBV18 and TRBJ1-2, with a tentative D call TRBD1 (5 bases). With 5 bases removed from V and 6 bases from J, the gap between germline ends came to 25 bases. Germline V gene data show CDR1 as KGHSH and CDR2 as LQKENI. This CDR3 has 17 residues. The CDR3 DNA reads TGTGCCAGCTCATCACGAGATCCGGCCCCAGGGAGGAATGGCTACACCTTC. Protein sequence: CASSSRDPAPGRNGYTF.

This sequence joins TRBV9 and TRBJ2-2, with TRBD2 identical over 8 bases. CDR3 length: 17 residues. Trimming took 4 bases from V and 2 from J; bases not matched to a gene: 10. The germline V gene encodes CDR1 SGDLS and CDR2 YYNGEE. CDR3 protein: CASSQPSLAENTGELFF. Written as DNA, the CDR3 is TGTGCCAGCAGCCAGCCCTCACTAGCGGAAAACACCGGGGAGCTGTTTTTT.